The rows below give T cell receptor beta chains drawn from one sample of a study of cytomegalovirus exposure and HLA in healthy donors. Libraries were prepared by immunoSEQ multiplex PCR; TCRdb keeps only in-frame clonotypes and omits some of them. The sample carries over 70,000 clones, about 74% recorded once. The specimen was PBMCs. The source is a human donor in good health. Each CDR3 is given without its conserved first and last residue. Clone sizes are given selectively: once, few, many, or a class where the clone is expanded.

CDR3 protein	V gene	clone size
AGRTGKDEKLF	TRBV7-9	.
ASSSWRDLGTSGSNTGELF	TRBV13	.
ASSSGGVYGYT	TRBV5-6	few
ASSTTGQGERGGYT	TRBV5-6	few
ASSTGVRTEAF	TRBV27	.
ASSESGGGEQF	TRBV10-1	.
ASSANSGANVLT	TRBV5-1	.
ASSRAGGRSYTQY	TRBV13	few
ASSSTSGSDNEQF	TRBV7-9	.
ASSGVAGRQETQY	TRBV9	.
ASSSPEGDRVYEQY	TRBV11-3	.
ASSELAGNSEAF	TRBV25-1	.
ASSGEGVHTGELF	TRBV5-4	.
ASSLEGRPYEQY	TRBV5-4	once
ASSVGQGIRETQY	TRBV9	few
ASSRETDNEQF	TRBV2	.
ASSETRSSYNEQF	TRBV25-1	few
ASSQPKGLAPGEQY	TRBV4-2	.
ASSYSYSGNEQY	TRBV6-6	.
ASSGGLPGQGDYGYT	TRBV5-1	.
AWSVRQGYGYT	TRBV30	.
AWSVAAGGQPQH	TRBV30	.
ASSPSGRAGNIQY	TRBV28	.
ASKTGAGTDTQY	TRBV5-1	.
ASSLGQGASGTEAF	TRBV5-5	.
ASSSVGQSPQETQY	TRBV7-6	.
ASSLMTSGRGGNEQF	TRBV5-1	.
SVPAAGTDTQY	TRBV29-1	.
ASSINGRANTGELF	TRBV19	.
ASSLQGDQPQH	TRBV5-1	.
ASSLAGGMNTEAF	TRBV7-2	few
ASSFQGLAEAF	TRBV27	.
ASSRDTGELF	TRBV13	.
ASSDGASEQY	TRBV6-1	.
ASSSQGAAKNIQY	TRBV7-9	.
ASGLTLYGYT	TRBV11-2	.
ASSIGSGSGTSQYNEQF	TRBV19	.
ASSAGQGLGQPQH	TRBV5-4	.
ASRPRPSEGNEQF	TRBV6-6	once
ASSSIPGYGYT	TRBV27	.
AIGTGPQPQH	TRBV19	.
ASSEETFSNQPQH	TRBV6-1	few
ASSFQDSSNTGELF	TRBV5-1	few
ATRTDRGAYEQY	TRBV15	.
ASSGQGNNQPQH	TRBV2	.
ASSYATGSWTEAF	TRBV5-8	.
ASSQVVNTQGASYEQY	TRBV4-1	.
ASSYRVLNEKLF	TRBV7-9	.
ASSLESRRIGGANVLT	TRBV11-2	.
ASSPGGRSQPQH	TRBV6-6	once
ASSLRGTAFDTGELF	TRBV5-1	.
AWSLQGLGNQPQH	TRBV30	.
ASSLDGNYEQY	TRBV27	few
ASSFSRSEQY	TRBV28	.